Below, 25 T cell receptor beta chains from the same sample are listed, as sequenced in a study of shared clonotypes between healthy human individuals. TCRdb's table, derived via immunoSEQ multiplex PCR, lists solely in-frame clones and lacks some. The sample has about 2 million clones, just under 95% seen once. Naive CD8 isolation took CD45RO-negative cells positively selected for CCR7 and excluded terminally differentiated effector memory CD45RA+ cells. The sample comprised naive CD8+ T cells sorted from blood. The receptors stem from a man in his late teens or twenties in good health.

This sequence joins TRBV4-3 and TRBJ2-1; maybe TRBD2 (6 bases). Germline V CDR1 and CDR2: LGHNA, YSLEER. This CDR3 spans 17 amino acids. V lost 0 bases and J 8 bases, leaving 20 bases between the germline ends. CDR3 loop: CASSQEYQEAGNYEQFF. The CDR3 nucleotides read TGCGCCAGCAGCCAAGAATACCAGGAGGCGGGAAATTATGAGCAGTTCTTC.

The chain combines TRBV9 with TRBJ2-3; TRBD2 might be the D (5 bases). Deletions cut 10 bases from V and 4 bases from J, with 22 bases between. The CDR3 contains 15 residues. CDR1 is SGDLS, CDR2 YYNGEE, per germline. CDR3 bases: TGTGCCGGGGAACAACGGGGAAACCTCCCAGATACGCAGTATTTT. This encodes CAGEQRGNLPDTQYF.

The J gene is TRBJ1-3, the V gene TRBV6-5; no clear D gene. This CDR3 comprises 14 residues. V was pared by 0 bases and J by 7 bases, with 10 bases between. The germline V gene encodes CDR1 MNHEY and CDR2 SVGAGI. This CDR3 reads CASSYSDGINTIYF. DNA of the CDR3: TGTGCCAGCAGTTACTCGGACGGCATCAACACCATATATTTT.

The V gene is TRBV19, the J gene TRBJ2-1; D is possibly TRBD2 (6 bases). The CDR3 consists of 13 residues. V lost 5 bases, J lost 5 bases, and 10 bases lay in between. Germline V gene data show CDR1 as LNHDA and CDR2 as SQIVND (reference sequence). The CDR3 coding sequence is TGTGCCAGTAGTGCCGGGGGTGACAATGAGCAGTTCTTC. It codes for CASSAGGDNEQFF.

The CDR3 DNA reads TGTGCCAGCAGCTTGTGGGAAAGGGACAGGGGCTATGGCTACACCTTC. The encoded protein is CASSLWERDRGYGYTF. This chain connects TRBV5-6 to TRBJ1-2; 10 bases align to TRBD1. CDR3 length: 16 amino acids. CDR1 is SGHDT, CDR2 YYEEEE, per germline. Trimming took 1 base from V and 4 from J; bases not matched to a gene: 7.

The rearrangement uses TRBV7-9 and TRBJ2-3; 8 bases align to TRBD1. Germline V lookup: CDR1 SEHNR, CDR2 FQNEAQ (reference sequence). The ends lost 2 bases at V and 3 bases at J; junction bases unmatched: 10. The CDR3 extends over 17 amino acids. In DNA, the CDR3 is TGTGCCAGCAGCTTACCGGAACCGGACAGGGAGACAGATACGCAGTATTTT. This sequence encodes CASSLPEPDRETDTQYF.

About this clone itself: The sample contains more than one DNA sequence encoding this CDR3. This rearrangement joins TRBV19 to TRBJ2-1; D is uncertain. The V and J ends lost 5 bases and 8 bases respectively, with 10 bases between them. There are 12 residues in the CDR3. Germline assignment: CDR1 LNHDA and CDR2 SQIVND (reference sequence). CDR3 coding DNA: TGTGCCAGTAGTTTGAGTGGAGATGAGCAGTTCTTC. Residues: CASSLSGDEQFF.

The V call is TRBV6-1, the J call TRBJ2-7; D might be TRBD1 (6 bases). This CDR3 comprises 13 residues. Germline V gives CDR1 MNHNS, CDR2 SASEGT. Trimming shortened V by 6 bases and J by 8 bases, and 17 bases separated the two germline ends. This CDR3 reads CASRTTGEGKQYF. The CDR3 DNA reads as TGTGCCAGCAGGACGACAGGAGAAGGCAAGCAGTACTTC.

This chain joins TRBV5-1 and TRBJ1-6; 9 positions match TRBD1. Germline CDR1 is SGHRS and CDR2 is YFSETQ. This CDR3 comprises 14 residues. With V trimmed by 3 bases and J by 8 bases, 3 bases remained unmatched. CDR3 sequence: CASSYRQGDSPLHF. In DNA, the CDR3 is TGCGCCAGCAGCTACCGACAGGGGGATTCACCCCTCCACTTT.

The chain links TRBV5-6 to TRBJ2-7, with TRBD1 as a possible D gene (5 bases). The CDR3 has 14 amino acids. V lost 1 base and J 4 bases, leaving 12 bases between the germline ends. CDR1 and CDR2 from the germline V gene are SGHDT and YYEEEE. CDR3 region: CASSLRGSLYEQYF. CDR3 DNA sequence: TGTGCCAGCAGCTTGAGGGGATCGCTTTACGAGCAGTACTTC.

The chain has TRBV7-9 and TRBJ1-4; no clear D gene. Per the germline V gene, CDR1 is SEHNR and CDR2 is FQNEAQ (reference sequence). Trimming stripped 5 bases from V and 11 bases from J, with 21 bases between. This CDR3 has 15 residues. The CDR3, as DNA: TGTGCCAGCAGCCCCCGTGAGGAAGTAAAGCACAAACTGTTTTTT. Its translation is CASSPREEVKHKLFF.

The rearrangement uses TRBV27 and TRBJ1-5; D is perhaps TRBD1 (5 bases). This CDR3 has 14 amino acids. Germline-derived CDR1 and CDR2 are MNHEY and SMNVEV (reference sequence). V was shortened by 5 bases and J by 5 bases, with 13 bases between the two germline ends. This CDR3 is CASSPLLGDQPQHF. As DNA, the CDR3 is TGTGCCAGCAGTCCGCTGCTAGGGGATCAGCCCCAGCATTTT.

Points on this clone: Distinct nucleotide sequences in the sample also encode this CDR3. In DNA, the CDR3 is TGCGCCAGCAGCCAAGACGGGAATAGCAATCAGCCCCAGCATTTT. It translates to CASSQDGNSNQPQHF. The V and J genes are TRBV4-1 and TRBJ1-5; D gene uncertain. This CDR3 is 15 amino acids long. Trimming took 0 bases from V and 0 from J, leaving 6 bases between them. The germline V gene encodes CDR1 MGHRA and CDR2 YSYEKL.

The gene calls are TRBV28 and TRBJ1-4; D gene uncertain. This CDR3 has 15 amino acids. The germline V and J ends were trimmed by 4 bases and 3 bases, with 12 bases remaining between them. Germline CDR1 is MDHEN and CDR2 is SYDVKM. The CDR3 nucleotides are TGTGCCAGCAGTTCGTTCGAGAGGGCTAATGAAAAACTGTTTTTT. This translates into CASSSFERANEKLFF.

This chain links TRBV6-6 with TRBJ2-2; unclear D gene. Germline CDR1 is MNHNY and CDR2 is SVGAGI (reference sequence). The CDR3 length is 15 residues. The ends were cut back, 0 bases at V and 6 bases at J, with 11 bases in the middle. The DNA of the CDR3 is TGTGCCAGCAGTTACTCGAATGAAGAGGCCGGGGAGCTGTTTTTT. It codes for CASSYSNEEAGELFF.

The rearrangement links TRBV27 to TRBJ1-1, with 7 positions matching TRBD1. Germline values: CDR1 MNHEY, CDR2 SMNVEV (reference sequence). The CDR3 spans 14 residues. After removal of 5 bases from V and 5 bases from J, the junction contained 8 bases not matched to a gene. CDR3 protein: CASSAGQRGTEAFF. The CDR3 bases are TGTGCCAGCAGTGCGGGACAGAGGGGGACTGAAGCTTTCTTT.

This chain links TRBV15 with TRBJ2-2, with 8 bases aligning to TRBD2. Trimming took 0 bases from V and 4 from J; bases not matched to a gene: 7. This CDR3 has 17 amino acids. CDR1 LNHNV and CDR2 YYDKDF come from the germline V gene (reference sequence). The DNA for the CDR3 is TGTGCCACCAGCAGAGATCGCGGGGGGCCCGCCACCGGGGAGCTGTTTTTT. It yields the protein CATSRDRGGPATGELFF. The whole variable domain, remainder taken from reference TRBV15 and TRBJ2-2, is DAMVIQNPRYQVTQFGKPVTLSCSQTLNHNVMYWYQQKSSQAPKLLFHYYDKDFNNEADTPDNFQSRRPNTSFCFLDIRSPGLGDTAMYLCATSRDRGGPATGELFFGEGSRLTVL.

V and J are TRBV27 and TRBJ2-7; 10 nucleotides align to TRBD2. This CDR3 spans 16 amino acids. V trimming: 3 bases; J trimming: 4 bases; junction bases outside the gene matches: 9. In germline, CDR1 is MNHEY, CDR2 SMNVEV (reference sequence). The CDR3 region has the DNA TGTGCCAGCAGTTTTTCTAGCGGGAGCCTAGCGTACGAGCAGTACTTC. Its translation is CASSFSSGSLAYEQYF.

The V gene is TRBV19, the J gene TRBJ1-5; 8 nucleotides agree with TRBD1. The CDR3 extends over 15 amino acids. Losses at the gene ends were 1 base for V and 6 bases for J; bases not matched to a gene: 5. The germline V gene encodes CDR1 LNHDA and CDR2 SQIVND (reference sequence). The CDR3 loop reads CASSIVPGGIQPQHF. CDR3 bases: TGTGCCAGTAGTATAGTTCCAGGGGGCATTCAGCCCCAGCATTTT.

The chain uses TRBV19 and TRBJ1-6, with D hard to call. Germline CDR1 and CDR2: LNHDA and SQIVND (reference sequence). The CDR3 runs 16 residues. The V and J ends lost 4 bases and 0 bases respectively, with 10 bases between them. The CDR3 DNA is TGTGCCAGTAGTACGAGACCCAGCTCCTATAATTCACCCCTCCACTTT. It codes for CASSTRPSSYNSPLHF.

This clone occurred once. The V and J genes are TRBV2 and TRBJ2-7, with D possibly being TRBD2 (6 bases). Trimming left V 7 bases short and J 6 bases short, with 10 bases between. The germline V gene has CDR1 SNHLY and CDR2 FYNNEI. This CDR3 spans 11 amino acids. CDR3 sequence reads: CASMGGREQYF. CDR3 bases: TGTGCCAGCATGGGGGGACGCGAGCAGTACTTC.

The chain employs TRBV11-3 and TRBJ2-2; the match to TRBD2 covers 8 bases. This CDR3 is 16 amino acids long. From germline, CDR1 is SGHNT and CDR2 YENEEA. With 5 bases clipped from V and 0 bases from J, the junction kept 5 bases outside the gene matches. This CDR3 is CASSVRGGPNTGELFF. For the CDR3, the DNA is TGTGCCAGCAGCGTCCGGGGGGGCCCGAACACCGGGGAGCTGTTTTTT.

This clone was counted a few times. The chain combines TRBV28 with TRBJ1-5, with 8 bases fitting TRBD1. The CDR3 length is 15 residues. Germline values: CDR1 MDHEN, CDR2 SYDVKM. Losses at the gene ends were 5 bases for V and 7 bases for J; bases not matched to a gene: 10. The CDR3 here is CASSPHGQGGQPQHF. DNA of the CDR3: TGTGCCAGCAGTCCGCACGGACAGGGTGGGCAGCCCCAGCATTTT.

The rearrangement joins TRBV5-8 to TRBJ2-7; D call uncertain. The germline CDR1 and CDR2 sequences are SGHTS and YDEGEE. The ends were cut back, 0 bases at V and 6 bases at J, with 7 bases in the middle. This CDR3 spans 12 amino acids. The CDR3 bases are TGTGCCAGCAGCTTGGGGGTTCCCGAGCAGTACTTC. It yields the protein CASSLGVPEQYF.

The CDR3 region is CASSQETGLLPQHF. The CDR3 nucleotides read TGCGCCAGCAGCCAAGAGACGGGTCTGCTGCCCCAGCATTTT. The rearrangement uses TRBV4-1 and TRBJ1-5, with D uncertain. Germline V gene data show CDR1 as MGHRA and CDR2 as YSYEKL. The CDR3 runs to 14 residues. V shed 0 bases and J shed 9 bases, with 12 bases lying between them.